Presented here are 23 T cell receptor beta chains from one specimen sequenced in a study of T cells after yellow fever vaccination. One entry per CDR3 protein results from TCRdb running MiXCR on the 5' RACE reads. The table includes roughly 520,000 distinct CDR3 sequences, just over 20% detected once. The sample was PBMCs, taken roughly 20 days after the first yellow fever vaccination. These receptors came from a man younger than 35 who received the YFV17D yellow fever vaccine.

The chain links TRBV4-1 to TRBJ1-4; D remains ambiguous. The germline V gene has CDR1 MGHRA and CDR2 YSYEKL. The CDR3 loop spans 16 amino acids. V was shortened by 0 bases and J by 3 bases, with 11 bases between the two germline ends. The CDR3 DNA reads TGCGCCAGCAGCCAAGATGGAGGCGGACCTAATGAAAAACTGTTTTTT. Translating gives CASSQDGGGPNEKLFF.

This chain joins TRBV30 and TRBJ2-7, with 10 positions matching TRBD1. Germline values: CDR1 GTSNPN, CDR2 SVGIG (reference sequence). V trimming: 2 bases; J trimming: 4 bases; junction bases outside the gene matches: 20. The CDR3 is 19 residues long. The CDR3 is CAWSPPGQGSSVRPYEQYV. The CDR3 coding sequence is TGTGCCTGGAGTCCACCGGGACAGGGGTCATCGGTTCGACCTTACGAGCAGTACGTC.

This clonotype showed up just a few times. The chain carries TRBV20-1 and TRBJ1-1, with unresolved D. Trimming removed 0 bases from V and 5 bases from J, with 13 bases in between. CDR1 is DFQATT and CDR2 is SNEGSKA in the germline V gene (reference sequence). CDR3 size: 14 residues. The DNA for the CDR3 is TGCAGTGCTAGAGATCCGTTCGGGAAGACTGAAGCTTTCTTT. As protein: CSARDPFGKTEAFF.

The rearrangement uses TRBV5-4 and TRBJ2-1; 7 bases are a match to TRBD1. J was trimmed by 0 bases and V by 5 bases; bases with no gene match: 5. This CDR3 region has 15 residues. Germline CDR1 is SGHNT and CDR2 is YYREEE (reference sequence). The CDR3 nucleotides read TGTGCCAGCAGGGAGACAGGGAGCTCCTACAATGAGCAGTTCTTC. Translating it yields CASRETGSSYNEQFF.

There are a few counts of this clonotype. J is TRBJ2-1 and V is TRBV9; weak D call: TRBD2 (6 bases). V lost 3 bases, J lost 8 bases, and 15 bases lay in between. Per germline, CDR1 SGDLS and CDR2 YYNGEE. The CDR3 consists of 14 residues. This chain's CDR3 is CASSAWGTGDEQFF. The CDR3 DNA reads as TGTGCCAGCAGCGCCTGGGGGACGGGAGATGAGCAGTTCTTC.

The genes are TRBV7-2 and TRBJ2-7; D gene uncertain. V gave up 5 bases and J gave up 0 bases, with 5 bases separating them. The CDR3 length is 12 residues. Germline V gene data show CDR1 as SGHTA and CDR2 as FQGNSA. Written as DNA, the CDR3 is TGTGCCAGCAGCGCTCGCTCCTACGAGCAGTACTTC. Translation gives CASSARSYEQYF. Looking up the rest from reference TRBV7-2 and TRBJ2-7 gives the full variable domain: GAGVSQSPSNKVTEKGKDVELRCDPISGHTALYWYRQSLGQGLEFLIYFQGNSAPDKSGLPSDRFSAERTGGSVSTLTIQRTQQEDSAVYLCASSARSYEQYFGPGTRLTVT.

This chain connects TRBV3-1 to TRBJ2-1; 7 bases agree with TRBD2. J lost 4 bases, V lost 0 bases, and 9 bases had no gene match. The germline V gene encodes CDR1 LGHDT and CDR2 YNNKEL (reference sequence). This CDR3 has 17 amino acids. The CDR3 nucleotides are TGTGCCAGCAGCCAAGAAGGGGAACTAGCGCAGTACAATGAGCAGTTCTTC. Its protein is CASSQEGELAQYNEQFF.

This clonotype was observed a handful of times. J is TRBJ2-7 and V is TRBV7-8; the D is unclear. The CDR3 length is 15 residues. Germline CDR1 SGHVS, CDR2 FQNEAQ. The germline V and J ends were trimmed by 3 bases and 2 bases, with 14 bases remaining between them. The CDR3 spells CASSFSARSTYEQYF. DNA for the CDR3: TGTGCCAGCAGCTTTAGTGCCAGGAGCACCTACGAGCAGTACTTC.

This clonotype was found a few times. The chain combines TRBV21-1 with TRBJ1-5. TRBV21-1 is marked as a pseudogene. CDR3 length: 16 amino acids. Here the CDR3 reads CASSKFQGGGNQPQHF. As DNA, the CDR3 is TGTGCCAGCAGCAAATTCCAGGGAGGTGGCAATCAGCCCCAGCATTTT.

The rearrangement links TRBV12-3 or TRBV12-4 to TRBJ2-1, with TRBD2 matching 7 bases. The CDR3 extends over 12 amino acids. The trim removed 3 bases at V and 10 bases at J, leaving 3 bases unmatched. The CDR3 DNA sequence: TGTGCCAGCAGTTTTCAGCGGGGAGAGCAGTTCTTC. Its translation is CASSFQRGEQFF.

This clonotype has more than one count but fewer than ten. J is TRBJ1-1 and V is TRBV12-3 or TRBV12-4, with 7 bases identical to TRBD1. Germline trimming cut 1 base from V and 9 bases from J; bases unmatched to any gene: 11. This CDR3 is 15 amino acids long. CDR3 sequence (DNA): TGTGCCAGCAGTTTAGGCAGGGGGACGAGAATGAAAGCTTTCTTT. Its protein product is CASSLGRGTRMKAFF.

There are many counts of this clonotype. The chain is built from TRBV12-3 or TRBV12-4 and TRBJ1-1, with 7 bases that match TRBD1. This CDR3 spans 15 amino acids. The junction had 10 bases not matched to a gene; V was cut back by 4 bases and J by 5 bases. The CDR3, as DNA: TGTGCCAGCAGTTCCCCAGGGGGGCAGTGGACTGAAGCTTTCTTT. Protein sequence: CASSSPGGQWTEAFF.

This chain uses TRBV9 with TRBJ2-1, with 10 positions matching TRBD2. Germline CDR1 is SGDLS and CDR2 is YYNGEE. This CDR3 comprises 15 residues. The junction had 11 bases not matched to a gene; V was cut back by 4 bases and J by 10 bases. CDR3 DNA: TGTGCCAGCAGCCCAGGGACTAGCGTGCCGCGCGAGCAGTTCTTC. Encoded protein: CASSPGTSVPREQFF.

This clonotype was picked up many times. The rearrangement joins TRBV7-2 to TRBJ2-3; D possibly corresponds to TRBD2 (7 bases). Germline assignment: CDR1 SGHTA and CDR2 FQGNSA. The CDR3 is 14 amino acids. The V and J ends lost 8 bases and 0 bases respectively, with 12 bases between them. CDR3 in DNA: TGTGCCAGCGGCCGGGGGGCCAGCACAGATACGCAGTATTTT. Translation: CASGRGASTDTQYF. The complete variable domain, with remaining parts taken from reference TRBV7-2 and TRBJ2-3, reads GAGVSQSPSNKVTEKGKDVELRCDPISGHTALYWYRQSLGQGLEFLIYFQGNSAPDKSGLPSDRFSAERTGGSVSTLTIQRTQQEDSAVYLCASGRGASTDTQYFGPGTRLTVL.

The J gene is TRBJ2-1, the V gene TRBV5-5, with TRBD2 matching over 12 bases. Trimming removed 1 base from V and 5 bases from J; junction bases left unmatched: 7. CDR3 length: 17 residues. Per the germline V gene, CDR1 is SGHKS and CDR2 is YYEKEE (reference sequence). The CDR3 nucleotides read TGTGCCAGCAGCTTGAGGACTCGGACTAGCGGGGACAATGAGCAGTTCTTC. Translated, it gives CASSLRTRTSGDNEQFF.

V gene TRBV5-1 combines with J gene TRBJ2-2, with TRBD1 matching over 7 bases. V lost 0 bases to trimming and J lost 6 bases; unmatched junction nucleotides: 8. CDR1 and CDR2 (germline): SGHRS, YFSETQ. The CDR3 is made up of 16 amino acids. The chain's CDR3 is CASSLGPGTAAGELFF. In DNA, the CDR3 is TGCGCCAGCAGCTTGGGGCCAGGGACAGCGGCCGGGGAGCTGTTTTTT.

The V call is TRBV4-2, the J call TRBJ1-5; D remains ambiguous. From germline, CDR1 is LGHNA and CDR2 YNFKEQ. V was trimmed by 4 bases and J by 8 bases, leaving 15 bases between them. This CDR3 is 14 amino acids long. CDR3 sequence: CASSPREGEEPQHF. The CDR3 region has the DNA TGTGCCAGCAGCCCCCGGGAGGGAGAGGAGCCCCAGCATTTT.

This chain uses TRBV7-2 with TRBJ2-7; TRBD2 aligns across 7 bases. With 3 bases clipped from V and 6 bases from J, the junction kept 5 bases outside the gene matches. This CDR3 is built from 13 residues. The V gene's germline CDR1 is SGHTA and CDR2 FQGNSA. The CDR3 spells CASSFRGEAEQYF. CDR3 bases: TGTGCCAGCAGCTTCCGGGGGGAGGCCGAGCAGTACTTC.

The CDR3 here is CASSPSGTDTGELFF. The DNA of the CDR3 is TGTGCCAGCTCACCCTCCGGGACAGACACCGGGGAGCTGTTTTTT. The gene calls are TRBV18 and TRBJ2-2; 7 bases are a match to TRBD1. In germline, CDR1 is KGHSH, CDR2 LQKENI. This CDR3 is 15 amino acids long. J lost 3 bases, V lost 3 bases, and 4 bases had no gene match.

The chain has TRBV6-1 and TRBJ2-7; D unresolved. The CDR3 is made up of 15 amino acids. From germline, CDR1 is MNHNS and CDR2 SASEGT. With 6 bases removed from V and 2 bases from J, the gap between germline ends came to 17 bases. The CDR3 sequence: CASRTSRSPTYEQYF. CDR3 in DNA: TGTGCCAGCAGGACCTCGCGGTCTCCAACCTACGAGCAGTACTTC.

This clonotype was counted a few times. The chain links TRBV5-1 to TRBJ2-1, with D hard to call. The CDR3 is 13 amino acids. Trimming took 0 bases from V and 8 from J, leaving 9 bases between them. Germline-derived CDR1 and CDR2 are SGHRS and YFSETQ. CDR3 region: CASSLAAVDEQFF. As DNA, the CDR3 is TGCGCCAGCAGCTTGGCGGCCGTCGATGAGCAGTTCTTC.

This chain connects TRBV29-1 to TRBJ2-5, with 11 bases identical to TRBD1. The length of the CDR3 is 14 residues. The V gene's germline CDR1 is SQVTM and CDR2 ANQGSEA. Unmatched junction bases numbered 5, after V lost 7 bases and J lost 1 base. The CDR3: CSAQGQGGQETQYF. DNA for the CDR3: TGCAGCGCCCAGGGACAGGGGGGCCAAGAGACCCAGTACTTC.

This clonotype turned up a few times. This chain uses TRBV20-1 with TRBJ2-3, with 9 bases aligning to TRBD2. Germline V gene sequence: CDR1 DFQATT, CDR2 SNEGSKA (reference sequence). The CDR3 is made up of 17 amino acids. Trimming cost V 0 bases and J 2 bases; bases outside gene matches: 9. The CDR3 loop reads CSARDLPSGVLTDTQYF. In nucleotides, the CDR3 is TGCAGTGCTAGAGATCTCCCTAGCGGGGTGCTCACAGATACGCAGTATTTT.